Listed below are T cell receptor beta chains from one sample, sequenced in a study of cytomegalovirus exposure and HLA in healthy donors. Libraries were prepared by immunoSEQ multiplex PCR; TCRdb keeps only in-frame clonotypes and omits some of them. The sample has about 120,000 clones, 74% seen once; the top ten hold 2% to 2.5%. The sequencing input was PBMCs. These receptors all stem from a human donor in good health. Both conserved end residues are part of each CDR3. The order of the fields is J gene, D gene, clone size, V gene, CDR3 protein, CDR3 DNA. The D gene is left open where the match is weak. A row's size may be missing; if present it is once, few, many or a size class.

TRBJ2-7 | TRBD2 | . | TRBV5-6 | CASSLGLAGGAYF | TGTGCCAGCAGCTTAGGACTAGCGGGAGGTGCGTACTTC
TRBJ2-1 | TRBD2 | . | TRBV19 | CASALAGEINEQFF | TGTGCCAGTGCTCTAGCGGGAGAGATCAATGAGCAGTTCTTC
TRBJ1-4 | . | . | TRBV12-2 | CASRSSFRGWNEKLFF | TGTGCAAGTCGCTCCTCCTTCAGGGGCTGGAATGAAAAACTGTTTTTT
TRBJ2-1 | TRBD2 | once | TRBV7-6 | CASSLTLAGDPYNEQFF | TGTGCCAGCAGCTTAACACTAGCGGGAGATCCCTACAATGAGCAGTTCTTC
TRBJ1-3 | . | . | TRBV28 | CASSLSGVGTGNTIYF | TGTGCCAGCAGTTTATCAGGGGTGGGTACTGGAAACACCATATATTTT
TRBJ2-1 | . | . | TRBV2 | CASSPRLSNREQFF | TGTGCCAGCAGTCCCAGGCTGTCTAATAGGGAGCAGTTCTTC
TRBJ2-2 | TRBD2 | . | TRBV19 | CASSIREVAGELFF | TGTGCCAGTAGTATTCGGGAGGTCGCCGGGGAGCTGTTTTTT
TRBJ1-1 | . | . | TRBV7-3 | CASSLNLGTEAFF | TGTGCCAGCAGCTTAAACCTCGGCACTGAAGCTTTCTTT
TRBJ1-1 | . | . | TRBV29-1 | CSVEVGGGNTEAFF | TGCAGCGTTGAGGTCGGGGGGGGCAACACTGAAGCTTTCTTT
TRBJ1-1 | TRBD1 | once | TRBV5-1 | CASSLTGTASTNTEAFF | TGCGCCAGCAGCCTAACCGGGACAGCCTCGACGAACACTGAAGCTTTCTTT
TRBJ2-7 | . | . | TRBV30 | CAWRKGSYEQYF | TGTGCCTGGAGAAAGGGGTCCTACGAGCAGTACTTC
TRBJ1-5 | . | . | TRBV27 | CASRVRGGGNQPQHF | TGTGCCAGTAGAGTTCGGGGGGGTGGCAATCAGCCCCAGCATTTT
TRBJ1-2 | . | . | TRBV28 | CASSPYRADYGYTF | TGTGCCAGCAGTCCTTACAGAGCAGACTATGGCTACACCTTC
TRBJ2-5 | . | . | TRBV29-1 | CSVRENRPQETQYF | TGCAGCGTTCGGGAGAACAGGCCCCAAGAGACCCAGTACTTC
TRBJ1-2 | TRBD1 | . | TRBV6-6 | CASSYGDREGGYTF | TGTGCCAGCAGTTACGGGGACAGGGAGGGCGGCTACACCTTC
TRBJ2-1 | . | . | TRBV30 | CAWDPGSYNEQFF | TGTGCCTGGGATCCGGGGTCCTACAATGAGCAGTTCTTC
TRBJ2-7 | . | . | TRBV5-6 | CASSPRQTRSYEQYF | TGTGCCAGCAGCCCCCGACAGACTCGCTCCTACGAGCAGTACTTC
TRBJ1-5 | . | . | TRBV28 | CASRVRGGNNQPQHF | TGTGCCAGCAGGGTTCGGGGAGGTAACAATCAGCCCCAGCATTTT
TRBJ2-5 | TRBD2 | . | TRBV28 | CASSSGTSGQETQYF | TGTGCCAGCAGCTCCGGGACTAGCGGACAAGAGACCCAGTACTTC
TRBJ2-5 | . | once | TRBV6-6 | CASSYSSGAQETQYF | TGTGCCAGCAGTTACTCATCGGGAGCACAAGAGACCCAGTACTTC
TRBJ2-7 | . | . | TRBV27 | CASRRGGESSGQYF | TGTGCCAGCAGGAGAGGGGGTGAGTCAAGTGGGCAGTACTTC
TRBJ2-5 | . | . | TRBV11-3 | CASSPGARETQYF | TGTGCCAGCAGCCCAGGGGCAAGAGAGACCCAGTACTTC
TRBJ2-2 | . | . | TRBV2 | CASSVLNTGELFF | TGTGCCAGCAGCGTCTTGAACACCGGGGAGCTGTTTTTT
TRBJ1-2 | . | . | TRBV29-1 | CSAGQTNYGYTF | TGCAGCGCCGGACAGACTAACTATGGCTACACCTTC
TRBJ1-1 | TRBD1 | . | TRBV19 | CASSTPGQGAEAFF | TGTGCCAGTAGTACACCAGGACAGGGGGCTGAAGCTTTCTTT
TRBJ2-1 | TRBD1 | . | TRBV25-1 | CASKGPKGASEYNEQFF | TGTGCCAGCAAAGGACCGAAGGGGGCTAGTGAGTACAATGAGCAGTTCTTC